This passage covers 20 T cell receptor beta chains from one sample sequenced in a study of blood T cell repertoires in COVID-19. Sequencing was performed with immunoSEQ multiplex PCR; in TCRdb, only in-frame clones are kept and a portion is missing. Among around 310,000 clones listed, around 90% were seen once. The material sequenced was peripheral blood. The origin of the receptors is a woman between 40 and 50 years old with COVID-19, enrolled during active disease.

The J gene is TRBJ1-5, the V gene TRBV4-1, with D possibly matching TRBD1 (5 bases). CDR3 length: 15 amino acids. In germline, CDR1 is MGHRA, CDR2 YSYEKL. V was cut by 0 bases and J by 7 bases, with 13 bases left in between. This CDR3 is CASSQDGAGKQPQHF. The DNA of the CDR3 is TGCGCCAGCAGCCAAGATGGGGCAGGTAAGCAGCCCCAGCATTTT.

V is TRBV28 and J is TRBJ2-6; TRBD1 aligns across 9 bases. Looked up from germline, CDR1 is MDHEN and CDR2 is SYDVKM. The CDR3 consists of 20 residues. The V gene end was trimmed by 4 bases and the J gene end by 0 bases; junction bases not matched to a gene: 13. The CDR3 bases are TGTGCCAGCAGTTCCCCTCGAAACAGGGGGCTATTCTCTGGGGCCAACGTCCTGACTTTC. It translates to CASSSPRNRGLFSGANVLTF.

The rearrangement links TRBV5-1 to TRBJ1-1; D might be TRBD1 (6 bases). CDR1 and CDR2 from the germline V gene are SGHRS and YFSETQ. Trimming pared 0 bases from V and 0 bases from J, leaving 9 bases between. This CDR3 spans 15 amino acids. The CDR3 DNA follows: TGCGCCAGCAGCTTGGCCCCAGGGGTGAACACTGAAGCTTTCTTT. Translation gives CASSLAPGVNTEAFF.

This clone was seen a few times. The chain carries TRBV4-1 and TRBJ1-5; D gene unclear. Germline V gene lookup returns CDR1 MGHRA and CDR2 YSYEKL. CDR3 length equals 15 residues. The germline V and J ends were trimmed by 1 base and 7 bases, with 14 bases remaining between them. CDR3 nucleotides: TGCGCCAGCAGCCAAGTAAGCGGGTTCGGGCAGCCCCAGCATTTT. Its translation is CASSQVSGFGQPQHF.

The rearrangement uses TRBV7-2 and TRBJ2-1; TRBD2 agrees at 10 bases. Germline trimming cut 5 bases from V and 10 bases from J; bases unmatched to any gene: 14. Germline V CDR1 and CDR2: SGHTA, FQGNSA. The CDR3 length is 16 residues. The CDR3 spells CASSHAGSGRAREQFF. DNA for the CDR3: TGTGCCAGCAGCCACGCGGGCAGCGGGAGGGCTCGGGAGCAGTTCTTC.

This chain joins TRBV5-1 and TRBJ1-2; 8 bases are a match to TRBD1. J was trimmed by 3 bases and V by 0 bases; bases with no gene match: 7. Germline V lookup: CDR1 SGHRS, CDR2 YFSETQ. The CDR3 is 16 residues long. The chain's CDR3 is CASSLAGGAGDYGYTF. DNA for the CDR3: TGCGCCAGCAGCTTGGCAGGGGGCGCAGGGGACTATGGCTACACCTTC.

The chain is built from TRBV4-1 and TRBJ2-6; maybe TRBD2 (5 bases). The V end was cut by 0 bases, the J end by 2 bases, with 17 bases between. The germline V gene has CDR1 MGHRA and CDR2 YSYEKL. The CDR3 has 19 residues. CDR3 nucleotides: TGCGCCAGCAGCCAAGACCATAATTCACACGGGGCTGGGGCCAACGTCCTGACTTTC. Translation gives CASSQDHNSHGAGANVLTF.

This chain uses TRBV30 with TRBJ2-3, with unresolved D. The CDR3 has 14 residues. Trimming stripped 5 bases from V and 2 bases from J, with 14 bases between. Germline V lookup: CDR1 GTSNPN, CDR2 SVGIG (reference sequence). For the CDR3, the DNA is TGTGCCTGGGCCTCCGCAGGCCCCACAGATACGCAGTATTTT. Translating it yields CAWASAGPTDTQYF.

This clone was recorded once. The chain uses TRBV19 and TRBJ1-5, with a tentative D call TRBD1 (5 bases). V was pared by 7 bases and J by 2 bases, with 18 bases between. Germline CDR1 reads LNHDA; CDR2 reads SQIVND (reference sequence). CDR3 length: 16 residues. The CDR3 DNA reads as TGTGCCAGTATGGGGGGGGTGACTTGGGGCAATCAGCCCCAGCATTTT. Amino acids: CASMGGVTWGNQPQHF.

The chain has TRBV18 and TRBJ2-5; D may be TRBD1 (6 bases). With 2 bases removed from V and 0 bases from J, the gap between germline ends came to 13 bases. There are 16 residues in the CDR3. Germline V gene data show CDR1 as KGHSH and CDR2 as LQKENI. CDR3 protein: CASSPSRGSYQETQYF. In nucleotides, the CDR3 is TGTGCCAGCTCACCATCCAGGGGATCGTACCAAGAGACCCAGTACTTC. Supplemented by reference TRBV18 and TRBJ2-5, the full variable domain reads NAGVMQNPRHLVRRRGQEARLRCSPMKGHSHVYWYRQLPEEGLKFMVYLQKENIIDESGMPKERFSAEFPKEGPSILRIQQVVRGDSAAYFCASSPSRGSYQETQYFGPGTRLLVL.

The rearrangement uses TRBV7-9 and TRBJ1-1; D gene uncertain. The CDR3 contains 11 residues. Trimming pared 5 bases from V and 6 bases from J, leaving 7 bases between. Looked up from germline, CDR1 is SEHNR and CDR2 is FQNEAQ (reference sequence). The CDR3 is CASSLPPEAFF. As DNA, the CDR3 is TGTGCCAGCAGCCTACCCCCTGAAGCTTTCTTT. Supplemented by reference TRBV7-9 and TRBJ1-1, the full variable domain reads DTGVSQNPRHKITKRGQNVTFRCDPISEHNRLYWYRQTLGQGPEFLTYFQNEAQLEKSRLLSDRFSAERPKGSFSTLEIQRTEQGDSAMYLCASSLPPEAFFGQGTRLTVV.

This rearrangement joins TRBV2 to TRBJ2-5; TRBD1 is a possible D gene (6 bases). V was clipped by 0 bases and J by 5 bases, with 19 bases between them. CDR3 length equals 17 residues. Per germline, CDR1 SNHLY and CDR2 FYNNEI. In DNA form, the CDR3 reads TGTGCCAGCAGTGAAGCCCCAGTGGGGGCCTGGTTGGAGACCCAGTACTTC. Protein product: CASSEAPVGAWLETQYF.

This clone is a singleton in its sample. V gene TRBV19 combines with J gene TRBJ1-1, with 8 bases that match TRBD1. This CDR3 is 16 amino acids long. Germline CDR1 and CDR2: LNHDA and SQIVND (reference sequence). With V trimmed by 9 bases and J by 3 bases, 15 bases remained unmatched. The CDR3: CASISTGGMAYTEAFF. CDR3 in DNA: TGTGCCAGCATATCTACAGGGGGAATGGCGTACACTGAAGCTTTCTTT.

This chain links TRBV4-3 with TRBJ2-4; 10 positions match TRBD1. Germline lookup yields CDR1 LGHNA and CDR2 YSLEER. This CDR3 is 17 amino acids long. V gave up 5 bases and J gave up 6 bases; unmatched junction bases: 13. The CDR3 protein is CASSMQLTGGAGNIQYF. The CDR3 DNA follows: TGCGCCAGCAGCATGCAACTGACAGGGGGCGCTGGAAACATTCAGTACTTC.

For this clone: Germline is not matched at one junction end, which may reflect a read error. V and J are TRBV5-1 and TRBJ2-1, with D possibly being TRBD1 (6 bases). Germline V gene data show CDR1 as SGHRS and CDR2 as YFSETQ. The CDR3 sequence is 15 residues long. The CDR3 DNA reads as TGCGCCAGCAGCCCGGACAGCTTCACCTACAATGAGCGGTTCTTC. This sequence encodes CASSPDSFTYNERFF.

The rearrangement uses TRBV10-3 and TRBJ2-3; D not certain. Trimming removed 6 bases at V and 6 bases at J, with 10 bases between. The CDR3 has 12 residues. Per germline, CDR1 ENHRY and CDR2 SYGVKD. The CDR3 region has the DNA TGTGCCATCAGGAACTCGAGTGATACGCAGTATTTT. Protein product: CAIRNSSDTQYF.

The chain employs TRBV9 and TRBJ1-1; D unclear. The CDR3 spans 15 residues. CDR1 is SGDLS and CDR2 is YYNGEE in the germline V gene. V shed 4 bases and J shed 1 base, with 14 bases lying between them. This CDR3 is CASSPSFGGNTEAFF. CDR3 DNA sequence: TGTGCCAGCAGCCCCTCCTTCGGTGGGAACACTGAAGCTTTCTTT. The full variable domain, rest sourced from reference TRBV9 and TRBJ1-1, is DSGVTQTPKHLITATGQRVTLRCSPRSGDLSVYWYQQSLDQGLQFLIQYYNGEERAKGNILERFSAQQFPDLHSELNLSSLELGDSALYFCASSPSFGGNTEAFFGQGTRLTVV.

The genes are TRBV19 and TRBJ1-1; no definite D call. V was cut by 7 bases and J by 0 bases, with 15 bases left in between. Germline CDR1 is LNHDA and CDR2 is SQIVND (reference sequence). The CDR3 is 15 amino acids. The CDR3 loop reads CASIQTPTMNTEAFF. The CDR3 coding sequence is TGTGCCAGTATCCAGACTCCAACAATGAACACTGAAGCTTTCTTT.

The J gene is TRBJ2-1, the V gene TRBV5-1, with 8 positions matching TRBD1. The ends lost 4 bases at V and 9 bases at J; junction bases unmatched: 6. This CDR3 comprises 13 residues. Per the germline V gene, CDR1 is SGHRS and CDR2 is YFSETQ. The CDR3 region has the DNA TGCGCCAGCAGCGCGGGACAGGCCCGTGAGCAGTTCTTC. Its protein is CASSAGQAREQFF.

This clone was seen a few times. This chain connects TRBV5-1 to TRBJ2-7, with D possibly being TRBD2 (5 bases). Germline V gene data show CDR1 as SGHRS and CDR2 as YFSETQ. The CDR3 is 12 amino acids. V was pared by 10 bases and J by 5 bases, with 16 bases between. This chain's CDR3 is CAASPFGDEQYF. DNA of the CDR3: TGCGCCGCCTCGCCTTTCGGGGACGAGCAGTACTTC.